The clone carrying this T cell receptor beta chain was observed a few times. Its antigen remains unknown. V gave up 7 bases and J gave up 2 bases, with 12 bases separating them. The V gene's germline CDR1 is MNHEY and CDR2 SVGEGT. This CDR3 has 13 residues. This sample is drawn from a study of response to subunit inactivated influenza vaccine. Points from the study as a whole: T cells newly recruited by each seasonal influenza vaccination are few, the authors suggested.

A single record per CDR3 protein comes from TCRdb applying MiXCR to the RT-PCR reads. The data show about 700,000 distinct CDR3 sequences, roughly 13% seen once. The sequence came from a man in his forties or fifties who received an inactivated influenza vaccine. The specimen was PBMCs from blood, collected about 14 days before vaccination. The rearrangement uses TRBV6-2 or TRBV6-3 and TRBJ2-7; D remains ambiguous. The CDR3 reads CASTDFAAYEQYF. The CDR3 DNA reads TGTGCCAGCACCGACTTCGCGGCCTACGAGCAGTACTTC.